These 16 T cell receptor beta chains were sequenced from one sample in a study of blood T cells in healthy people across ages. The authors ran a second PCR of about 6 to 11 cycles using a sample-barcoded 5' primer and a J-beta primer mix. MiXCR was run by TCRdb on the 5' RACE reads, yielding one entry per CDR3 protein. Of around 820,000 distinct CDR3 sequences listed, more than 20% are singletons. This same sample was also taken into another study, of T cells of mothers and their children.

The sample taken for sequencing was blood. The source is a boy between 10 and 17 years old in good health.

This clonotype was detected only a few times. The gene calls are TRBV13 and TRBJ2-7, with 7 bases identical to TRBD2. CDR3 length: 15 amino acids. From germline, CDR1 is PRHDT and CDR2 FYEKMQ (reference sequence). V lost 5 bases, J lost 5 bases, and 12 bases stayed unmatched. Here the CDR3 reads CASSRGLGDTNEQYF. CDR3 nucleotide sequence: TGTGCCAGCAGCCGAGGACTAGGCGACACAAACGAGCAGTACTTC.

This clonotype has a handful of counts. The chain is built from TRBV20-1 and TRBJ2-7, with unresolved D. CDR3 length equals 13 residues. Germline V gene sequence: CDR1 DFQATT, CDR2 SNEGSKA (reference sequence). Trimming took 3 bases from V and 2 from J, leaving 11 bases between them. CDR3 protein: CSASAGGTYEQYF. CDR3 in DNA: TGCAGTGCTAGCGCCGGCGGCACCTACGAGCAGTACTTC.

The chain couples TRBV5-6 to TRBJ2-6; TRBD1 might be the D (6 bases). The V end was cut by 7 bases, the J end by 4 bases, with 15 bases between. This CDR3 has 15 amino acids. Per the germline V gene, CDR1 is SGHDT and CDR2 is YYEEEE. CDR3 DNA: TGTGCCAGCGGGAGACGGACAGCCGGGGCCAACGTCCTGACTTTC. Its protein product is CASGRRTAGANVLTF.

The J gene is TRBJ1-3, the V gene TRBV10-3, with TRBD1 matching over 8 bases. The germline V gene encodes CDR1 ENHRY and CDR2 SYGVKD. The CDR3 is 15 residues long. J was trimmed by 0 bases and V by 5 bases; bases with no gene match: 3. CDR3 coding DNA: TGTGCCATCAGTCGTGACAGGGGCTCTGGAAACACCATATATTTT. Translation: CAISRDRGSGNTIYF.

To note about this clonotype: One end of the junction does not line up with germline, which may come from a read error. The chain combines TRBV25-1 with TRBJ2-5, with 7 bases aligning to TRBD2. The CDR3 is 14 amino acids. The germline V gene has CDR1 MGHDK and CDR2 SYGVNS. The CDR3 sequence: CASSQRGDQEAQYF. CDR3 nucleotide sequence: TGTGCCAGCAGCCAGCGGGGTGACCAAGAGGCCCAGTACTTC.

J is TRBJ2-7 and V is TRBV6-1; 9 bases agree with TRBD1. V lost 6 bases and J lost 1; bases outside the gene matches: 4. The CDR3 extends over 14 amino acids. In germline, CDR1 is MNHNS, CDR2 SASEGT. CDR3 DNA: TGTGCCAGCAGGGACAGGGGTCTTTCCTACGAGCAGTACTTC. Residues: CASRDRGLSYEQYF.

The CDR3 DNA sequence: TGTGCCAGCAGGAGGGGCATAACCACAGATACGCAGTATTTT. Protein sequence: CASRRGITTDTQYF. This sequence joins TRBV7-3 and TRBJ2-3; the D call may be TRBD1 or TRBD2 (5 bases each). The CDR3 has 14 amino acids. V was cut by 6 bases and J by 2 bases, with 12 bases left in between. From germline, CDR1 is SGHTA and CDR2 FQGTGA.

In this sample, this clonotype turned up a few times. The chain combines TRBV7-6 with TRBJ2-4; the D gene is possibly TRBD1 (6 bases). The CDR3 contains 22 residues. V was pared by 5 bases and J by 0 bases, with 32 bases between. Per germline, CDR1 SGHVS and CDR2 FNYEAQ. The CDR3 spells CASSPGQFALDSLPLAKNIQYF. DNA for the CDR3: TGTGCCAGCAGCCCCGGACAGTTTGCCTTAGACAGCCTCCCCCTAGCCAAAAACATTCAGTACTTC.

The J gene is TRBJ2-7, the V gene TRBV4-3; 10 positions agree with TRBD2. This CDR3 is 16 amino acids long. Germline values: CDR1 LGHNA, CDR2 YSLEER. The V gene end was trimmed by 0 bases and the J gene end by 5 bases; junction bases not matched to a gene: 7. As DNA, the CDR3 is TGCGCCAGCAGCCAAGATGACCATCTAGCGGGAGACGAGCAGTACTTC. Its translation is CASSQDDHLAGDEQYF.

The chain combines TRBV5-1 with TRBJ2-5; 11 bases line up with TRBD2. The closer fit of TRBJ2-7 to the DNA end suggests the J call may be wrong. Germline V gene data show CDR1 as SGHRS and CDR2 as YFSETQ. This CDR3 is built from 14 residues. CDR3 in amino acids: CASSLELAGVEQYF. CDR3 sequence (DNA): TGCGCCAGCAGCTTGGAACTAGCGGGAGTCGAGCAGTACTTC.

This clonotype was counted between two and nine times. The chain uses TRBV6-5 and TRBJ2-1; D is perhaps TRBD1 or TRBD2 (5 bases each). Germline CDR1 MNHEY, CDR2 SVGAGI. V lost 2 bases to trimming and J lost 7 bases, with 15 bases between them. The CDR3 runs to 15 residues. CDR3 protein: CASSYGASRGNEQFF. CDR3 nucleotide sequence: TGTGCCAGCAGTTACGGGGCGTCAAGAGGGAATGAGCAGTTCTTC.

This chain links TRBV6-5 with TRBJ2-1; tentatively, D is TRBD2 (5 bases). TRBJ2-7 explains the end of the DNA better; the J call may be wrong. Germline CDR1 is MNHEY and CDR2 is SVGAGI. The CDR3 extends over 12 amino acids. The CDR3 here is CASIAPGMEQYF. The CDR3, as DNA: TGTGCCAGCATAGCCCCCGGGATGGAGCAGTACTTC.

The genes are TRBV6-2 or TRBV6-3 and TRBJ1-1; D gene unclear. The germline V gene encodes CDR1 MNHEY and CDR2 SVGEGT. This CDR3 is 11 amino acids long. Trimming left V 6 bases short and J 10 bases short, with 12 bases between. CDR3 region: CASSSEAAAFF. Here the CDR3 DNA reads TGTGCCAGCAGCTCCGAGGCGGCAGCTTTCTTT.

This chain joins TRBV12-3 or TRBV12-4 and TRBJ2-7; D unresolved. Trimming pared 4 bases from V and 2 bases from J, leaving 9 bases between. This CDR3 region has 13 residues. This chain's CDR3 is CASSSVRPYEQYF. CDR3 DNA sequence: TGTGCCAGCAGTTCTGTCAGGCCCTACGAGCAGTACTTC.

The V call is TRBV7-9, the J call TRBJ1-1; D possibly corresponds to TRBD1 (6 bases). Trimming shortened V by 5 bases and J by 10 bases, and 17 bases separated the two germline ends. The CDR3 totals 13 residues. Germline V CDR1 and CDR2: SEHNR, FQNEAQ (reference sequence). CDR3 amino acids: CASSPILEGGAFF. For the CDR3, the DNA is TGTGCCAGCAGCCCCATCCTGGAGGGGGGAGCTTTCTTT.

V usage is TRBV28 and J usage is TRBJ1-5; TRBD1 might be the D (5 bases). Trimming left V 6 bases short and J 1 base short, with 13 bases between. The CDR3 runs to 15 residues. The germline CDR1 and CDR2 sequences are MDHEN and SYDVKM. The CDR3 DNA reads as TGTGCCAGCAGGCGGGGTGGGGGGAGCAATCAGCCCCAGCATTTT. Its translation: CASRRGGGSNQPQHF.